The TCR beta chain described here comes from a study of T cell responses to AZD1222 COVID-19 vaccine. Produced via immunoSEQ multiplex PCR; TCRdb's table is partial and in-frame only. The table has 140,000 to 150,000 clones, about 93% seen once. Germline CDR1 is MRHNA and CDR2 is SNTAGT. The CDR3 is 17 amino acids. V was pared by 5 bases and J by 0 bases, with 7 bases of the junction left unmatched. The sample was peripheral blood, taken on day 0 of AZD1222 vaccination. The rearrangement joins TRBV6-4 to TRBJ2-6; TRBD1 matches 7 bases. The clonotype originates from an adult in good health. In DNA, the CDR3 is TGTGCCAGCAGTCCAGGGGGTCGGTTCTCTGGGGCCAACGTCCTGACTTTC. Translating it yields CASSPGGRFSGANVLTF.